This T cell receptor beta chain was obtained from a study of spatial heterogeneity in lung cancer. Looking at the study overall: Alpha-chain sequences were detected in numbers that were consistently lower than beta-chain sequences. Tumor regions showed TCR transcript counts that correlated strongly with a T cell module score from matched bulk RNA-seq. In raw reads, more than 8.5 appearances on average were recorded for each unique TCR and UMI combination. Study observations and caveats: Tumoral mutation counts were tracked by counts of expanded intratumoral alpha and beta TCRs.

As to time point: sample taken at primary tumor resection. Unsorted tumor, nontumor lung tissue or cryopreserved PBMC supplied the whole RNA. From the 5' RACE reads, TCRdb called clonotypes with MiXCR, one entry per CDR3 protein. The sample holds over 15,000 distinct CDR3 sequences, under 7.5% seen once. The CDR3 runs 16 residues. The V gene end was trimmed by 0 bases and the J gene end by 3 bases; junction bases not matched to a gene: 5. The germline V gene has CDR1 WSHSY and CDR2 SAAADI. This clonotype showed up many times. Antigen: not known. This sample comprised lung tumor tissue, obtained at surgery. The receptor was derived from a female donor with early-stage non-small cell lung cancer. The chain carries TRBV10-2 and TRBJ1-2, with 9 bases identical to TRBD1. CDR3 DNA sequence: TGCGCCAGCAGTGAGTCTCGGACAGGGGCCCACTATGGCTACACCTTC. Translating gives CASSESRTGAHYGYTF.